This is a list of T cell receptor beta chains from one sample in a study of post-analysis software for immune sequencing data. TCRdb recomputed calls from the PCR reads with MiXCR, one row per CDR3 protein. The sample has some 240,000 distinct CDR3 sequences, 35% to 40% seen once; the top ten hold around 5%. Material for sequencing was blood. The receptors come from a girl aged 5 to 17 with multiple sclerosis. The CDR3 runs from the conserved cysteine through the conserved F or W. The D gene is left open where the match is weak. Clone size appears in some rows only: once, few, many, or a class for an expanded clone.

>-|-|TRBJ2-1|TRBV5-1
CASSQALGVDEQFF
>-|TRBD1|TRBJ2-1|TRBV29-1
CSVEARDRVSYNEQFF
>-|-|TRBJ2-1|TRBV19
CASSMFELGSSYNEQFF
>few|-|TRBJ1-1|TRBV13
CASSSGQRGAFF
>-|-|TRBJ2-7|TRBV7-2
CASSSGPLSYNKQYF
>many|-|TRBJ1-1|TRBV12-3/TRBV12-4
CASSPAVGTEKNTEAFF
>few|TRBD1|TRBJ1-2|TRBV5-1
CASSPGQGAVFTYGYTF
>-|TRBD2|TRBJ2-1|TRBV20-1
CSAREGGPWNEQFF
>many|-|TRBJ2-2|TRBV7-3
CASSMQGSGELFF
>many|TRBD1|TRBJ1-5|TRBV12-3/TRBV12-4
CASSTTGVSNQPQHF
>-|-|TRBJ1-4|TRBV5-1
CASSLNYPNEKLFF
>-|TRBD1|TRBJ1-3|TRBV5-8
CASTTSQGAFGNTIYF
>many|-|TRBJ2-7|TRBV20-1
CSAPIPGVNEQYF
>-|-|TRBJ1-2|TRBV6-5
CASSYSADFGYTF
>many|TRBD2|TRBJ2-3|TRBV28
CASSFSSGGTQYF
>once|TRBD2|TRBJ2-5|TRBV28
CASSYLAGVSGQETQYF
>-|-|TRBJ2-7|TRBV11-2
CASSFVLGGEQYF
>few|-|TRBJ2-7|TRBV4-2
CASSQDGRSYEQYF
>many|-|TRBJ2-1|TRBV7-8
CASSGGTGLNEQFF
>-|-|TRBJ2-3|TRBV20-1
CSARTAPAYTDTQYF
>-|-|TRBJ1-1|TRBV7-8
CASSPILGTEAFF
>-|TRBD1|TRBJ2-1|TRBV12-3/TRBV12-4
CASSLGTVNEQFF
>-|TRBD2|TRBJ2-3|TRBV5-1
CASSSGLAGATSTDTQYF
>-|-|TRBJ1-2|TRBV29-1
CSAYTVGQTPYGYTF
>many|TRBD2|TRBJ2-1|TRBV5-1
CASSTGTSAGNEQFF
>many|-|TRBJ2-5|TRBV29-1
CSVDATGGGAQYF
>many|-|TRBJ2-7|TRBV6-5
CASSYSRGYEQYF
>many|-|TRBJ1-1|TRBV9
CASGGGDTQNTEAFF
>-|-|TRBJ2-1|TRBV20-1
CSARVGGGLYYNEQFF
>few|-|TRBJ1-1|TRBV12-3/TRBV12-4
CASRTEVNTEAFF
>-|-|TRBJ2-5|TRBV7-2
CASSSLLETQYF
>many|TRBD1|TRBJ1-1|TRBV28
CASRDRWTTEAFF
>-|-|TRBJ1-2|TRBV6-5
CAIRAGSGTDIYGYTF
>-|-|TRBJ1-2|TRBV20-1
CSALRGVDGYTF
>-|-|TRBJ1-5|TRBV5-1
CASSLGTLSNQPQHF
>-|TRBD1|TRBJ1-1|TRBV7-9
CASNGQELMNTEAFF
>few|TRBD1|TRBJ1-2|TRBV2
CASRRSGGAEYGYTF
>-|-|TRBJ1-1|TRBV12-3/TRBV12-4
CASNLTTPRGTEAFF
>-|-|TRBJ2-1|TRBV3-1
CASSRPGRGGGNEQFF
>medium-sized|TRBD2|TRBJ2-1|TRBV20-1
CSAGGLAGYNEQFF
>many|TRBD2|TRBJ2-5|TRBV3-1
CASSQMSGGVGTQYF
>few|-|TRBJ1-5|TRBV29-1
CSVSTGGNSNQPQHF
>many|TRBD1|TRBJ1-5|TRBV5-1
CASRPRTGGNQPQHF
>many|-|TRBJ1-5|TRBV28
CASSLGWGNQPQHF
>many|-|TRBJ2-1|TRBV29-1
CSVESSGGNEQFF